These 8 T cell receptor beta chains were all obtained from the same sample, sequenced in a study of T-cell reconstitution after alpha-beta-depleted transplantation in children. This sample's TCRbeta library carried unique molecular identifier barcodes. Each CDR3 protein is one row after TCRdb ran MiXCR on the PCR reads. The sample lists fewer than 550,000 distinct CDR3 sequences, approximately 10% occurring once. This material consisted of PBMCs, taken before TCRalphabeta/CD19-depleted stem cell transplant. The receptor source for this set is a child aged 2 to 15 with inherited bone marrow failure, due to receive a stem cell transplant.

The rearrangement joins TRBV27 to TRBJ1-1; tentative D call: TRBD1 (6 bases). With 5 bases removed from V and 1 base from J, the gap between germline ends came to 14 bases. This CDR3 spans 15 amino acids. Germline CDR1 MNHEY, CDR2 SMNVEV (reference sequence). The CDR3 nucleotides are TGTGCCAGCAGTAACACAGGGTTCGGGAACACTGAAGCTTTCTTT. Its translation: CASSNTGFGNTEAFF.

The chain couples TRBV7-9 to TRBJ2-7, with 9 bases matching TRBD2. The CDR3 runs 14 residues. The V gene's germline CDR1 is SEHNR and CDR2 FQNEAQ (reference sequence). V gave up 10 bases and J gave up 5 bases; unmatched junction bases: 12. CDR3 amino acids: CATQPTSGTNEQYF. CDR3 nucleotide sequence: TGTGCCACCCAACCGACTAGCGGTACCAACGAGCAGTACTTC.

In its sample, this clonotype was seen many times. This chain uses TRBV27 with TRBJ2-7; TRBD2 aligns across 11 bases. This CDR3 contains 19 residues. CDR1 is MNHEY and CDR2 is SMNVEV in the germline V gene (reference sequence). V lost 1 base, J lost 5 bases, and 16 bases stayed unmatched. The CDR3 is CASSLLGFGTSGSYNEQYF. The CDR3 region has the DNA TGTGCCAGCAGTTTATTGGGGTTCGGCACTAGCGGGAGTTACAACGAGCAGTACTTC.

On this clonotype: One junction end does not reproduce the germline sequence, and a read error may be involved. The rearrangement uses TRBV25-1 and TRBJ2-1; the D gene is possibly TRBD2 (6 bases). Germline V gene data show CDR1 as MGHDK and CDR2 as SYGVNS. The CDR3 spans 21 residues. CDR3 DNA sequence: TGTGCCAGCAGTGACGCCGACAGCTCTAGCGAGAAAGTGTGGTCCTACAATGACCAGTTCTTC. This sequence encodes CASSDADSSSEKVWSYNDQFF.

This clonotype was seen ten or more times. The chain carries TRBV21-1 and TRBJ2-3; TRBD1 is taken as the D call from the table, unchecked against the DNA. TRBV21-1 represents a pseudogene. The CDR3 sequence is 17 residues long. The CDR3 reads CASSKGLERAKGDTQYF. The DNA of the CDR3 is TGTGCCAGCAGCAAAGGATTGGAACGGGCCAAGGGAGATACGCAGTATTTT.

The chain recombines TRBV12-3 or TRBV12-4 with TRBJ2-5, with D possibly TRBD1 on 6 matching bases. Trimming removed 4 bases from V and 7 bases from J, with 13 bases in between. The CDR3 extends over 13 amino acids. The CDR3 DNA follows: TGTGCCAGCAGTTCGGACAGAACGGGGACCCAGTACTTC. Its protein product is CASSSDRTGTQYF.

This clonotype came up many times. The chain is built from TRBV30 and TRBJ1-2, with D possibly TRBD1 on 6 matching bases. CDR3 length equals 15 residues. Germline V gene data show CDR1 as GTSNPN and CDR2 as SVGIG (reference sequence). V lost 4 bases, J lost 4 bases, and 19 bases lay in between. The CDR3 protein is CAWIGSHSGAYGYTF. The CDR3 nucleotides read TGTGCCTGGATTGGGAGCCACTCAGGGGCCTATGGCTACACCTTC. The entire variable domain, with the rest obtained from reference TRBV30 and TRBJ1-2, is as follows: SQTIHQWPATLVQPVGSPLSLECTVEGTSNPNLYWYRQAAGRGLQLLFYSVGIGQISSEVPQNLSASRPQDRQFILSSKKLLLSDSGFYLCAWIGSHSGAYGYTFGSGTRLTVV.

This clonotype appeared many times. This chain joins TRBV5-1 and TRBJ2-2; tentatively, D is TRBD2 (6 bases). This CDR3 spans 14 amino acids. Trimming cost V 2 bases and J 6 bases, with 11 bases left between them. Germline assignment: CDR1 SGHRS and CDR2 YFSETQ. CDR3 region: CASSFQRESGELFF. CDR3 in DNA: TGCGCCAGCAGCTTTCAACGGGAGTCCGGGGAGCTGTTTTTT.